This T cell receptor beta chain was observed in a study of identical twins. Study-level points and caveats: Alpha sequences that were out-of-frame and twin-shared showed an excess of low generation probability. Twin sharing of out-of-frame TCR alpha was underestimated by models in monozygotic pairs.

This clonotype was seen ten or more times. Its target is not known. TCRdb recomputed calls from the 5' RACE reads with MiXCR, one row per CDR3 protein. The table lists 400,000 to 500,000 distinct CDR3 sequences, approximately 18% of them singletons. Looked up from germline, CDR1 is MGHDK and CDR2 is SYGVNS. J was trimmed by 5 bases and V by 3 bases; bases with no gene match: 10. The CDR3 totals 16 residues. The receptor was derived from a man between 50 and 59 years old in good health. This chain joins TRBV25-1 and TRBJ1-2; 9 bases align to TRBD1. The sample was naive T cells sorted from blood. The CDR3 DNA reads TGTGCCAGCAGTGAGTCCGGGACAGGGCTTTTATATGGCTACACCTTC. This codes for CASSESGTGLLYGYTF.